A selection of T cell receptor beta chains follows, all from one sample in a study of identical twins. TCRdb ran MiXCR on the 5' RACE reads and lists one entry per CDR3 protein. The data hold 210,000 or so distinct CDR3 sequences, with under 10% observed a single time. These data are also associated with another study on yellow fever vaccine responses in identical twins.

Sequenced sample: memory (CD45RO+) T cells sorted from blood. These receptors all come from a woman between 18 and 29 years old in good health. Each CDR3 is given with its conserved first and last residue. The order of the fields is J gene, clone size, D gene, V gene, CDR3 DNA, CDR3 protein. A D gene is named only where the DNA matches it firmly. Clone size appears in some rows only: once, few, many, or a class for an expanded clone.

>TRBJ2-2|NA|NA|TRBV28
TGTGCCAGCAGTTTTGGTTCTCGGACCGGGGAGCTGTTTTTT
CASSFGSRTGELFF
>TRBJ2-1|few|TRBD1|TRBV7-9
TGTGCCAGCAGCCTGTTAGACAGGGATGCGGGTGAGCAGTTCTTC
CASSLLDRDAGEQFF
>TRBJ1-6|NA|NA|TRBV20-1
TGCAGTGCTATTCAGGGGACTAATTCACCCCTCCACTTT
CSAIQGTNSPLHF
>TRBJ2-7|many|TRBD2|TRBV6-2/TRBV6-3
TGTGCCAGCAGTTCTCCGAGCACATACCGGGACTACCCCTACGAGCAGTACTTC
CASSSPSTYRDYPYEQYF
>TRBJ2-3|few|NA|TRBV20-1
TGCAGTGCTAGGGTGTGGGACACAGATACGCAGTATTTT
CSARVWDTDTQYF
>TRBJ1-5|NA|NA|TRBV7-2
TGTGCCAGCAGCTCGACAGCTCCTTCTAATCAGCCCCAGCATTTT
CASSSTAPSNQPQHF
>TRBJ2-1|many|NA|TRBV24-1
TGTGCCACCAAGGCGACTGGGACCTACAATGAGCAGTTCTTC
CATKATGTYNEQFF
>TRBJ2-3|few|NA|TRBV7-9
TGTGCCAGCAGCTCCCCAGGGGGGGGTACGCAGTATTTT
CASSSPGGGTQYF
>TRBJ1-6|few|TRBD1|TRBV7-2
TGTGCCAGCAGCGATCGACAGGGTCAGAATTCACCCCTCCACTTT
CASSDRQGQNSPLHF
>TRBJ2-5|NA|NA|TRBV7-8
TGTGCCAGCAGCTCTAGATCAAGAAGAACAGGGCCCAGGTCTCAAGAGACCCAGTACTTC
CASSSRSRRTGPRSQETQYF
>TRBJ2-2|few|TRBD2|TRBV15
TGTGCCACCAGCAGAGATCGGGCGGGGGGGCCTGTCGGGGAGCTGTTTTTT
CATSRDRAGGPVGELFF
>TRBJ2-7|NA|NA|TRBV21-1
TGTGCCAGCAGCAAGCATGGGACTACTTACGAGCAGTACTTC
CASSKHGTTYEQYF
>TRBJ2-6|many|TRBD1|TRBV6-5
TGTGCCAGCAGTATACAGGGGGCCGGGGCCAACGTCCTGACTTTC
CASSIQGAGANVLTF
>TRBJ2-2|many|NA|TRBV5-1
TGTGCCAGCAGCCTGGGGGTGACCGGGGAGCTGTTTTTT
CASSLGVTGELFF
>TRBJ2-1|many|TRBD2|TRBV6-2/TRBV6-3
TGTGCCAGCAGTTACGTGGGCAGCGGGGGTACGTATGAGCAGTTCTTC
CASSYVGSGGTYEQFF
>TRBJ2-3|many|NA|TRBV11-2
TGTGCCAGCAGCTTAGGACGCAGGCCAGATACGCAGTATTTT
CASSLGRRPDTQYF
>TRBJ2-4|many|NA|TRBV12-3/TRBV12-4
TGTGCCAGCAGTCCCGACAAAAACATTCAGTACTTC
CASSPDKNIQYF
>TRBJ2-5|NA|TRBD1|TRBV11-2
TGTGCCAGCAGCTTAGACGGGGACAGGGGGGAGACCCAGTACTTC
CASSLDGDRGETQYF
>TRBJ2-5|NA|NA|TRBV2
TGTGCCAGCAGTCCGCCTCGATACTCAGAGACCCAGTACTTC
CASSPPRYSETQYF
>TRBJ1-5|many|NA|TRBV2
TGTGCCAGCAGTGAAGGATTACCGGGTCAGCCCCAGCATTTT
CASSEGLPGQPQHF
>TRBJ2-1|many|TRBD1|TRBV9
TGTGCCAGCAGCAGACAGGGGACAAGCTCCTACAATGAGCAGTTCTTC
CASSRQGTSSYNEQFF
>TRBJ2-5|many|NA|TRBV12-3/TRBV12-4
TGTGCCAGCAGTTTCGGGCTAGCCGGGGAGACCCAGTACTTC
CASSFGLAGETQYF
>TRBJ2-3|few|TRBD2|TRBV5-1
TGCGCCAGCAGCCTTAGCGGGGGAGATACGCAGTATTTT
CASSLSGGDTQYF
>TRBJ2-2|few|TRBD1|TRBV4-2
TGTGCCAGCAGCCAAGATCCAGGGGGCGCCGGGGAGCTGTTTTTT
CASSQDPGGAGELFF
>TRBJ1-6|many|NA|TRBV6-1
TGTGCCAGCAGAAGGGACACTAGCGATTCACCCCTCCACTTT
CASRRDTSDSPLHF
>TRBJ1-5|few|NA|TRBV19
TGTGCCAGTATGAGGGGGAATCAGCCCCAGCATTTT
CASMRGNQPQHF
>TRBJ1-3|many|NA|TRBV12-3/TRBV12-4
TGTGCCAGCAACCGGGACACTGGAAACACCATATATTTT
CASNRDTGNTIYF
>TRBJ2-7|few|TRBD2|TRBV7-2
TGTGCCAGCAGCCTAGCGGCGACCTGGGAACAGTACTTC
CASSLAATWEQYF
>TRBJ2-1|NA|NA|TRBV20-1
TGCAGTGCTCCCTCTAGCGAGATATACAATGAGCAGTTCTTC
CSAPSSEIYNEQFF
>TRBJ2-7|NA|NA|TRBV2
TGTGCCAGCAGGAGACAGGAATCCTACGAGCAGTACTTC
CASRRQESYEQYF
>TRBJ2-5|NA|TRBD1|TRBV20-1
TGCAGTGCTAGTCCGGGACAGGTCACCTTGGGCCAGTACTTC
CSASPGQVTLGQYF
>TRBJ2-7|few|NA|TRBV20-1
TGCAGTGTCAGAGGGCCACGACGCTCCTACGAGCAGTACTTC
CSVRGPRRSYEQYF
>TRBJ2-2|many|NA|TRBV20-1
TGCAGTGCTAGAAAGAATTGGCACACCGGGGAGCTGTTTTTT
CSARKNWHTGELFF
>TRBJ2-3|many|TRBD2|TRBV7-8
TGTGCCAGCATCCGACTAGCGGGATATGAAGATACGCAGTATTTT
CASIRLAGYEDTQYF
>TRBJ2-7|NA|TRBD2|TRBV11-2
TGTGCCAGCATCGAAGGACTAGCGGGTGCCTACGAGCAGTACTTC
CASIEGLAGAYEQYF
>TRBJ2-1|many|TRBD1|TRBV5-1
TGCGCCAGCAGCCCCGAGACAGGGCGTGAGCAGTTCTTC
CASSPETGREQFF
>TRBJ1-1|many|NA|TRBV7-9
TGTGCCAGCAGCTCCTTCCGGGACACGGCGGGGACTGAAGCTTTCTTT
CASSSFRDTAGTEAFF
>TRBJ1-6|many|NA|TRBV5-6
TGTGCCAGCAGCACCTCGGACCTCAAGGGCTCACCCCTCCACTTT
CASSTSDLKGSPLHF
>TRBJ2-1|few|NA|TRBV7-8
TGTGCCAGCAGCTTGGTGACGGGAGAGCAGTTCTTC
CASSLVTGEQFF
>TRBJ2-6|NA|TRBD1|TRBV14
TGTGCCAGCAGCCAAGAAGGGGGCTCCTTTTCGGCCAACGTCCTGACTTTC
CASSQEGGSFSANVLTF
>TRBJ1-2|few|NA|TRBV7-2
TGTGCCAGCAGACCGGCAGCACTTTATTTCTACACCTTC
CASRPAALYFYTF
>TRBJ2-6|many|TRBD1|TRBV20-1
TGCAGTGCTATGGCTCCGGGACAGGGTTTCTCTGGGGCCAACGTCCTGACTTTC
CSAMAPGQGFSGANVLTF
>TRBJ2-2|many|NA|TRBV20-1
TGCAGTGCCAGCCGTGACAGACTTAACACCGGGGAGCTGTTTTTT
CSASRDRLNTGELFF
>TRBJ2-1|many|TRBD2|TRBV6-2/TRBV6-3
TGTGCCAGCAGCCGGGCTAGCGGGGCCATTTCCTACAATGAGCAGTTCTTC
CASSRASGAISYNEQFF
>TRBJ2-2|NA|NA|TRBV11-3
TGTGCCAGCAGCTTAGAATTGACCGGGGAGCTGTTTTTT
CASSLELTGELFF
>TRBJ2-4|NA|TRBD2|TRBV2
TGTGCCAGCAGAGGACTAGCGGGGGGGCTCAAAAACATTCAGTACTTC
CASRGLAGGLKNIQYF